This T cell receptor beta chain comes out of a study of TIL therapy for anti-PD-1-resistant metastatic lung cancer. To note about this clone: As yet, its antigen is unknown.

The CDR3 loop spans 14 amino acids. Germline CDR1 and CDR2: SNHLY and FYNNEI. V shed 8 bases and J 5 bases; nucleotides not matched to a gene: 9. The libraries were made with immunoSEQ v3. The protocol was immunoSEQ multiplex PCR, while the TCRdb copy is restricted to in-frame clones and leaves out a portion. The sample comprises 9,500 to 15,000 clones, about 54% of which are singletons, and about 7.4% rests with the top ten. The study's findings and limits: Many TIL product clones were absent from baseline tumor, suggesting clonal contraction.

Regarding time point: pre-treatment sample, taken before nivolumab and TIL therapy. Pleural nodules or supraclavicular lymph nodes made up most of the excised metastases sampled. This receptor was taken from a person aged 25 to 79 with non-small cell lung cancer. This chain uses TRBV2 with TRBJ1-1, with 9 bases that match TRBD1. The material was tumor tissue, obtained at baseline. CDR3 nucleotides: TGTGCCAGCCGAGTTCGCGACAGGGGGACTGAAGCTTTCTTT. Protein: CASRVRDRGTEAFF. The whole variable domain, remainder taken from reference TRBV2 and TRBJ1-1, is EPEVTQTPSHQVTQMGQEVILRCVPISNHLYFYWYRQILGQKVEFLVSFYNNEISEKSEIFDDQFSVERPDGSNFTLKIRSTKLEDSAMYFCASRVRDRGTEAFFGQGTRLTVV.